The clone carrying this TCR beta chain showed up just a few times. The sample originates from a study of early T cells in non-severe SARS-CoV-2 infection. This CDR3 is built from 12 residues. Trimming took off 5 bases at V and 2 bases at J, with 10 bases between the two ends. Germline V gives CDR1 DFQATT, CDR2 SNEGSKA (reference sequence). A single record per CDR3 protein comes from TCRdb applying MiXCR to the 5' RACE reads. The table shows some 71,000 distinct CDR3 sequences, with approximately 11% occurring only once. The sample in question was whole blood, obtained at baseline. The receptor was isolated from an adult who was a healthcare worker with PCR-confirmed SARS-CoV-2 infection or an uninfected control (not recorded which). The chain carries TRBV20-1 and TRBJ2-7, with TRBD2 as a possible D gene (7 bases). The DNA for the CDR3 is TGCAGTGCTCCGGGGGGCACCTACGAGCAGTACTTC. Its protein product is CSAPGGTYEQYF.